What follows are 4 T cell receptor beta chains derived from one specimen sequenced in a study of blood T cell repertoires in COVID-19 (dated by TCRdb to 2018 to 2020). Library construction relied on the immunoSEQ multiplex PCR assay. The table comes from immuneACCESS by way of TCRdb, which keeps in-frame sequences with V and J called. Part of the clones is missing from these tables; in studies checked, under half for an unresolved V gene and the rest for unknown reasons. Within this sample are tens of thousands of clones, with 68% of them counted one time only. The ten largest clones add up to about 9.1% of the sample. The sample consisted of peripheral blood. These TCRs come from a woman aged 70-85 years with acute or convalescent COVID-19.

This chain links TRBV24-1 with TRBJ2-7; 10 nucleotides line up with TRBD2. J lost 4 bases, V lost 0 bases, and 2 bases had no gene match. The CDR3 runs 15 residues. Germline CDR1 KGHDR, CDR2 SFDVKD. CDR3 amino acids: CATSDLTSGVYEQYF. The CDR3 nucleotides read TGTGCCACCAGTGATTTGACTAGCGGGGTATACGAGCAGTACTTC.

The chain links TRBV28 to TRBJ2-1; D possibly corresponds to TRBD2 (5 bases). Germline assignment: CDR1 MDHEN and CDR2 SYDVKM. Trimming removed 3 bases at V and 13 bases at J, with 16 bases between. This CDR3 spans 13 amino acids. The CDR3 region has the DNA TGTGCCAGCAGTTTCAGTTTCGAGGGCGGTCAGTTCTTC. Translated, it gives CASSFSFEGGQFF.

The V and J genes are TRBV5-1 and TRBJ1-1; 7 bases are a match to TRBD1. Germline values: CDR1 SGHRS, CDR2 YFSETQ. The J segment lost 8 bases and the V segment lost 1 base, leaving 8 bases of the junction unmatched. The CDR3 is 14 residues long. The CDR3 reads CASSLLPGQLEAFF. Written as DNA, the CDR3 is TGCGCCAGCAGCTTGTTACCGGGACAGCTAGAAGCTTTCTTT. The entire variable domain, with the rest obtained from reference TRBV5-1 and TRBJ1-1, is as follows: KAGVTQTPRYLIKTRGQQVTLSCSPISGHRSVSWYQQTPGQGLQFLFEYFSETQRNKGNFPGRFSGRQFSNSRSEMNVSTLELGDSALYLCASSLLPGQLEAFFGQGTRLTVV.

V and J are TRBV7-2 and TRBJ2-5; D gene unclear. Between the trimmed V and J ends, which lost 1 base and 1 base, there was a span of 4 bases. There are 13 residues in the CDR3. Germline CDR1 and CDR2: SGHTA and FQGNSA. In DNA form, the CDR3 reads TGTGCCAGCAGCTTAGTTAGCCAAGAGACCCAGTACTTC. This gives the protein CASSLVSQETQYF.